These 20 T cell receptor beta chains came from one sample sequenced in a study of T cells after yellow fever vaccination. TCRdb recomputed calls from the 5' RACE reads with MiXCR, one row per CDR3 protein. The sample shows 130,000 or so distinct CDR3 sequences, about 15% of them seen only once. This sample comprised CD8+ T cells sorted from PBMCs, obtained 5 days after the yellow fever booster vaccination. These TCRs come from a man aged 18 to 29 who received the YFV17D yellow fever vaccine.

The V gene is TRBV4-1, the J gene TRBJ2-2, with a weak D call TRBD2 (5 bases). Germline V gene lookup returns CDR1 MGHRA and CDR2 YSYEKL. This CDR3 is built from 15 residues. Trimming pared 4 bases from V and 0 bases from J, leaving 9 bases between. In DNA, the CDR3 is TGCGCCAGCAGCCCGCGGGTCCCGAACACCGGGGAGCTGTTTTTT. This sequence encodes CASSPRVPNTGELFF.

The chain uses TRBV7-9 and TRBJ2-7; D remains ambiguous. This CDR3 contains 12 residues. V lost 5 bases to trimming and J lost 7 bases, with 12 bases between them. The germline gives CDR1 SEHNR, CDR2 FQNEAQ (reference sequence). Here the CDR3 reads CASSLPPTEQYF. Written as DNA, the CDR3 is TGTGCCAGCAGCCTACCACCTACGGAGCAGTACTTC.

This rearrangement joins TRBV4-1 to TRBJ1-2, with D tentatively TRBD1 (6 bases). Germline V lookup: CDR1 MGHRA, CDR2 YSYEKL. V was cut by 0 bases and J by 4 bases, with 15 bases left in between. This CDR3 is 16 amino acids long. The CDR3 is CASSQDPGDSIYGYTF. DNA of the CDR3: TGCGCCAGCAGCCAAGACCCAGGGGATTCCATCTATGGCTACACCTTC.

This clonotype was counted between two and nine times. This chain joins TRBV29-1 and TRBJ2-7; the match to TRBD1 covers 8 bases. This CDR3 spans 14 amino acids. Trimming removed 3 bases from V and 1 base from J; junction bases left unmatched: 5. Germline V gene lookup returns CDR1 SQVTM and CDR2 ANQGSEA. The CDR3 protein is CSVEGTGDSYEQYF. CDR3 DNA: TGCAGCGTTGAGGGGACAGGAGATTCCTACGAGCAGTACTTC.

The V call is TRBV9, the J call TRBJ2-1; the match to TRBD2 covers 9 bases. Looked up from germline, CDR1 is SGDLS and CDR2 is YYNGEE. This CDR3 contains 18 residues. Trimming at V came to 3 bases and at J to 0 bases, leaving 10 bases not matched to a gene. The CDR3 sequence is CASSGGSGGTSSYNEQFF. The CDR3 nucleotides read TGTGCCAGCAGCGGGGGTAGCGGGGGCACTAGCTCCTACAATGAGCAGTTCTTC.

This clonotype was detected a few times. The chain combines TRBV5-5 with TRBJ2-7; 13 bases line up with TRBD2. The germline CDR1 and CDR2 sequences are SGHKS and YYEKEE (reference sequence). The CDR3 length is 14 residues. J lost 5 bases, V lost 2 bases, and 1 base had no gene match. The CDR3: CASSLTSGGDEQYF. As DNA, the CDR3 is TGTGCCAGCAGCTTAACTAGCGGGGGGGACGAGCAGTACTTC.

In this sample, this clonotype turned up many times. The chain couples TRBV10-3 to TRBJ2-3, with no clear D. Trimming left V 3 bases short and J 2 bases short, with 15 bases between. Germline V gene lookup returns CDR1 ENHRY and CDR2 SYGVKD. The CDR3 extends over 16 amino acids. CDR3 DNA: TGTGCCATCAGTGAATGGGCAGAATCTTCCACAGATACGCAGTATTTT. As protein: CAISEWAESSTDTQYF.

In this sample, this clonotype turned up a few times. The V and J genes are TRBV20-1 and TRBJ2-1; 7 bases are a match to TRBD2. Germline V CDR1 and CDR2: DFQATT, SNEGSKA (reference sequence). With V trimmed by 5 bases and J by 8 bases, 9 bases remained unmatched. The CDR3 sequence is 13 residues long. The CDR3 here is CSAPELLAHEQFF. The CDR3 nucleotides are TGCAGTGCTCCCGAATTACTAGCGCATGAGCAGTTCTTC.

The gene calls are TRBV7-2 and TRBJ1-4; perhaps TRBD1 as D (5 bases). CDR1 and CDR2 from the germline V gene are SGHTA and FQGNSA. The ends were cut back, 1 base at V and 7 bases at J, with 19 bases in the middle. CDR3 length: 17 residues. The CDR3 nucleotides are TGTGCCAGCAGCTTAGGATTTATGGGGGAAGAGGGTGAAAAACTGTTTTTT. It is translated as CASSLGFMGEEGEKLFF.

Many counts were recorded for this clonotype. The chain recombines TRBV5-1 with TRBJ2-5; D unresolved. Trimming took 0 bases from V and 1 from J, leaving 13 bases between them. Germline V gene lookup returns CDR1 SGHRS and CDR2 YFSETQ. The CDR3 contains 16 residues. Here the CDR3 reads CASSLDVQKTQETQYF. CDR3 DNA sequence: TGCGCCAGCAGCTTGGATGTTCAGAAAACCCAAGAGACCCAGTACTTC.

The chain is built from TRBV7-2 and TRBJ2-7; tentative D call: TRBD2 (6 bases). CDR1 and CDR2 from the germline V gene are SGHTA and FQGNSA. The V end lost 5 bases, the J end lost 3 bases, and 17 bases lay between the germline ends. This CDR3 is built from 15 residues. The CDR3, as DNA: TGTGCCAGCAGCGAGCCGGGCGGGGCCGTCTACGAGCAGTACGTC. This gives the protein CASSEPGGAVYEQYV.

In this sample, this clonotype turned up a few times. The chain is built from TRBV12-3 or TRBV12-4 and TRBJ2-5, with 9 positions matching TRBD2. The V segment lost 7 bases and the J segment 0 bases; nucleotides outside the gene matches: 9. The CDR3 length is 16 residues. The DNA for the CDR3 is TGTGCCAGCACTCCCTTGGCGGGGGGGAACCAAGAGACCCAGTACTTC. The encoded protein is CASTPLAGGNQETQYF.

This clonotype was seen only a few times. The gene calls are TRBV4-1 and TRBJ1-5; the D is unclear. Per the germline V gene, CDR1 is MGHRA and CDR2 is YSYEKL. The ends were cut back, 4 bases at V and 0 bases at J, with 10 bases in the middle. This CDR3 spans 15 amino acids. The CDR3 here is CASSPGVGSNQPQHF. The CDR3 bases are TGCGCCAGCAGCCCCGGAGTGGGTAGCAATCAGCCCCAGCATTTT.

The J gene is TRBJ1-1, the V gene TRBV6-2 or TRBV6-3; no clear D. The CDR3 sequence is 16 residues long. Germline CDR1 is MNHEY and CDR2 is SVGEGT. V was clipped by 5 bases and J by 6 bases, with 22 bases between them. CDR3 coding DNA: TGTGCCAGCAGTGGAGCCTCGATCAACCCCAAGTCTGAAGCTTTCTTT. This translates into CASSGASINPKSEAFF.

This clonotype has more than one count but fewer than ten. The CDR3 coding sequence is TGTGCCAGCAGCTCACCGACAGGTCCCCACGAGCAGTACTTC. Translated: CASSSPTGPHEQYF. The V and J genes are TRBV7-8 and TRBJ2-7, with D possibly matching TRBD1 (6 bases). Germline CDR1 reads SGHVS; CDR2 reads FQNEAQ. The CDR3 spans 14 residues. V lost 4 bases and J 5 bases, leaving 15 bases between the germline ends.

This clonotype was detected ten times or more. The chain combines TRBV20-1 with TRBJ2-7; TRBD2 aligns across 8 bases. Losses at the gene ends were 5 bases for V and 5 bases for J; bases not matched to a gene: 8. The CDR3 covers 13 residues. CDR1 and CDR2 (germline): DFQATT, SNEGSKA (reference sequence). CDR3 bases: TGCAGTGCTCCCCGGGGGGGGCCCCACGAGCAGTACTTC. Its translation: CSAPRGGPHEQYF.

This clonotype was counted only a few times. A much larger clone differs by one base, so this may be a read error. This sequence joins TRBV27 and TRBJ2-5; no clear D gene. This CDR3 comprises 11 residues. V gave up 7 bases and J gave up 4 bases, with 7 bases separating them. The germline V gene has CDR1 MNHEY and CDR2 SMNVEV (reference sequence). The CDR3 nucleotides read TGTGCCAGCACCTTAGGAGAGACCCAGTACTTC. Translation gives CASTLGETQYF.

CDR3 DNA: TGTGCCAGCACCGAGCCGGGACATATGAACACTGAAGCTTTCTTT. Amino acid sequence: CASTEPGHMNTEAFF. The chain joins TRBV5-4 to TRBJ1-1; D is possibly TRBD1 (6 bases). Germline V lookup: CDR1 SGHNT, CDR2 YYREEE (reference sequence). The CDR3 is made up of 15 amino acids. The V end was cut by 6 bases, the J end by 0 bases, with 15 bases between. Supplemented by reference TRBV5-4 and TRBJ1-1, the full variable domain reads ETGVTQSPTHLIKTRGQQVTLRCSSQSGHNTVSWYQQALGQGPQFIFQYYREEENGRGNFPPRFSGLQFPNYSSELNVNALELDDSALYLCASTEPGHMNTEAFFGQGTRLTVV.

This clonotype was recorded a few times. This chain links TRBV5-4 with TRBJ2-3; D may be TRBD2 (5 bases). The germline V and J ends were trimmed by 3 bases and 1 base, with 9 bases remaining between them. The CDR3 totals 14 residues. Germline lookup yields CDR1 SGHNT and CDR2 YYREEE (reference sequence). CDR3 sequence: CASSSTEGTDTQYF. The DNA of the CDR3 is TGTGCCAGCAGCTCAACGGAGGGCACAGATACGCAGTATTTT.

This clonotype appeared a few times. This sequence joins TRBV29-1 and TRBJ2-2; D ambiguous. The V end was cut by 3 bases, the J end by 6 bases, with 8 bases between. Germline CDR1 and CDR2: SQVTM and ANQGSEA. The CDR3 has 12 residues. The CDR3 nucleotides are TGCAGCGTTGAGTTAGGAGCCGGGGAGCTGTTTTTT. Amino acid sequence: CSVELGAGELFF.